This T cell receptor (beta chain) was identified during a study of glioma-infiltrating T cells. The wider study: Dexamethasone exposure before glioma surgery was limited to six or fewer days. Target coverage was roughly 4- to 10-fold for some 1 million blood T cells.

As concerns this clonotype: No antigen is known for it.

Using RNA template, CDR3s of TCR alpha and beta were amplified with iRepertoire arm-PCR. For one-step reverse transcription and amplification, roughly 95-450 ng of tissue mRNA or PBMC total RNA was used. TCRdb reprocessed the multiplex PCR reads via MiXCR and lists one record per CDR3 protein. This table holds 300,000 to 400,000 distinct CDR3 sequences, around 45% found once. CDR1 and CDR2 from the germline V gene are SGHTA and FQGTGA. The V end lost 4 bases, the J end lost 0 bases, and 13 bases lay between the germline ends. There are 16 residues in the CDR3. General observations from the study: Non-neoplastic patients had below-expected tissue-blood divergence, while all gliomas exceeded expectation.

The sequence came from a human donor with low-grade glioma or glioblastoma, undergoing nonglioma brain surgery, or in good health (not recorded which). This chain links TRBV7-3 with TRBJ2-1; perhaps TRBD2 as D (5 bases). The sample was glioma tissue, nonneoplastic brain tissue, or PBMCs (not recorded which). CDR3 coding DNA: TGTGCCAGCAGCTCAGACGATCGGGACTCCTACAATGAGCAGTTCTTC. The encoded protein is CASSSDDRDSYNEQFF.